One and the same sample provided the 30 T cell receptor beta chains below, sequenced in a study of shared T cell receptors in the human thymus. Assay: immunoSEQ multiplex PCR; the TCRdb copy retains only in-frame clones and omits some. This table has hundreds of thousands of clones, 85% to 90% appearing once. A further study also used this sample, focusing on human thymus T cells.

The material sequenced was thymocytes. Every receptor here comes from a boy less than two years old with a congenital heart defect.

The J gene is TRBJ2-7, the V gene TRBV7-6, with 9 bases matching TRBD1. The CDR3 covers 16 residues. Germline-derived CDR1 and CDR2 are SGHVS and FNYEAQ. The V gene end was trimmed by 3 bases and the J gene end by 5 bases; junction bases not matched to a gene: 11. Here the CDR3 DNA reads TGTGCCAGCAGCTTCCCAGGGGGGACAGGGAGGGACGAGCAGTACTTC. Residues: CASSFPGGTGRDEQYF.

The chain links TRBV25-1 to TRBJ1-6; 9 nucleotides agree with TRBD1. Germline V gene lookup returns CDR1 MGHDK and CDR2 SYGVNS. This CDR3 spans 14 amino acids. The trim removed 6 bases at V and 9 bases at J, leaving 6 bases unmatched. This chain's CDR3 is CASSHDRGTSPLHF. In nucleotides, the CDR3 is TGTGCCAGCAGCCACGACAGGGGGACTTCACCCCTCCACTTT.

This chain connects TRBV11-2 to TRBJ2-5; no reliable D call. CDR3 length equals 14 residues. V was cut by 0 bases and J by 4 bases, with 9 bases left in between. Germline V CDR1 and CDR2: SGHAT, FQNNGV. The CDR3 reads CASSLDQWRETQYF. DNA for the CDR3: TGTGCCAGCAGCTTAGATCAATGGAGAGAGACCCAGTACTTC.

The V gene is TRBV19, the J gene TRBJ2-2; D is unresolved. The CDR3 length is 16 residues. Trimming pared 0 bases from V and 0 bases from J, leaving 8 bases between. The germline V gene encodes CDR1 LNHDA and CDR2 SQIVND (reference sequence). The CDR3 sequence is CASSIEDTTNTGELFF. The CDR3 DNA sequence: TGTGCCAGTAGTATAGAAGACACGACGAACACCGGGGAGCTGTTTTTT.

The J gene is TRBJ2-1, the V gene TRBV5-6, with 8 bases aligning to TRBD2. V lost 1 base and J lost 1; bases outside the gene matches: 1. Germline V gene sequence: CDR1 SGHDT, CDR2 YYEEEE. CDR3 size: 15 residues. CDR3 amino acids: CASSLSGSSYNEQFF. CDR3 bases: TGTGCCAGCAGCTTGAGCGGGAGTTCCTACAATGAGCAGTTCTTC. The full variable domain, completed using reference TRBV5-6 and TRBJ2-1, is DAGVTQSPTHLIKTRGQQVTLRCSPKSGHDTVSWYQQALGQGPQFIFQYYEEEERQRGNFPDRFSGHQFPNYSSELNVNALLLGDSALYLCASSLSGSSYNEQFFGPGTRLTVL.

This clone was detected only once. The chain is built from TRBV9 and TRBJ2-4; D possibly corresponds to TRBD1 (5 bases). Trimming took off 2 bases at V and 6 bases at J, with 12 bases between the two ends. The germline V gene encodes CDR1 SGDLS and CDR2 YYNGEE. This CDR3 comprises 14 residues. The DNA of the CDR3 is TGTGCCAGCAGCGTGCGAATAAGGGGAAACATTCAGTACTTC. As protein: CASSVRIRGNIQYF. Based on the CDR3 plus reference TRBV9 and TRBJ2-4, the full variable domain is DSGVTQTPKHLITATGQRVTLRCSPRSGDLSVYWYQQSLDQGLQFLIQYYNGEERAKGNILERFSAQQFPDLHSELNLSSLELGDSALYFCASSVRIRGNIQYFGAGTRLSVL.

The count of this clone is one. V is TRBV4-3 and J is TRBJ2-7; 7 nucleotides match TRBD1. The germline gives CDR1 LGHNA, CDR2 YSLEER. V shed 4 bases, J shed 4 bases, and the junction held 7 bases outside the gene matches. This CDR3 is 14 amino acids long. Written as DNA, the CDR3 is TGCGCCAGCAGCCCCACCCGACAGGGATACGAGCAGTACTTC. Translated, it gives CASSPTRQGYEQYF.

The gene calls are TRBV9 and TRBJ2-6; 9 nucleotides align to TRBD1. There are 21 residues in the CDR3. From germline, CDR1 is SGDLS and CDR2 YYNGEE. The ends lost 0 bases at V and 0 bases at J; junction bases unmatched: 13. The CDR3 protein is CASSVDRDRVGFGSGANVLTF. The CDR3 DNA reads TGTGCCAGCAGCGTAGATCGGGACAGGGTTGGTTTTGGCTCTGGGGCCAACGTCCTGACTTTC.

This sequence joins TRBV5-4 and TRBJ1-2, with 8 positions matching TRBD1. Germline CDR1 is SGHNT and CDR2 is YYREEE (reference sequence). After removal of 5 bases from V and 4 bases from J, the junction contained 10 bases not matched to a gene. There are 15 residues in the CDR3. CDR3: CASSPHRGALYGYTF. Written as DNA, the CDR3 is TGTGCCAGCAGTCCCCACAGGGGGGCCCTCTATGGCTACACCTTC.

With regard to this clone: The same CDR3 also results from other DNA sequences found in this sample. The chain has TRBV6-1 and TRBJ2-7, with D tentatively TRBD2 (5 bases). Germline assignment: CDR1 MNHNS and CDR2 SASEGT. Trimming pared 5 bases from V and 2 bases from J, leaving 7 bases between. There are 12 residues in the CDR3. The DNA of the CDR3 is TGTGCCAGCAGTCGGGGAGCCTACGAGCAGTACTTC. It yields the protein CASSRGAYEQYF.

This chain connects TRBV19 to TRBJ2-5, with TRBD2 matching over 8 bases. Germline assignment: CDR1 LNHDA and CDR2 SQIVND (reference sequence). V was clipped by 6 bases and J by 4 bases; unmatched bases: 13. CDR3 length: 16 residues. The CDR3 loop is CASRPRVAGPGETQYF. In DNA form, the CDR3 reads TGTGCCAGTAGGCCACGGGTAGCGGGACCTGGAGAGACCCAGTACTTC.

V gene TRBV7-9 combines with J gene TRBJ1-2, with D possibly being TRBD1 (6 bases). This CDR3 is built from 17 residues. Trimming took off 5 bases at V and 7 bases at J, with 26 bases between the two ends. Germline V gives CDR1 SEHNR, CDR2 FQNEAQ (reference sequence). CDR3 residues: CASSQPPGRQAHGGYTF. CDR3 in DNA: TGTGCCAGCAGCCAGCCCCCTGGCAGACAGGCCCATGGTGGCTACACCTTC. The full variable domain, its missing parts supplied by reference TRBV7-9 and TRBJ1-2, is DTGVSQNPRHKITKRGQNVTFRCDPISEHNRLYWYRQTLGQGPEFLTYFQNEAQLEKSRLLSDRFSAERPKGSFSTLEIQRTEQGDSAMYLCASSQPPGRQAHGGYTFGSGTRLTVV.

J is TRBJ2-7 and V is TRBV30; D possibly corresponds to TRBD2 (6 bases). V lost 2 bases, J lost 4 bases, and 24 bases lay in between. CDR3 size: 17 residues. Germline assignment: CDR1 GTSNPN and CDR2 SVGIG (reference sequence). The CDR3 sequence is CAWSWAFGGISPYEQYF. The CDR3 DNA reads TGTGCCTGGAGTTGGGCCTTTGGGGGGATTAGCCCATACGAGCAGTACTTC.

V gene TRBV6-6 combines with J gene TRBJ2-1; 8 bases align to TRBD1. CDR1 and CDR2 from the germline V gene are MNHNY and SVGAGI (reference sequence). J was trimmed by 7 bases and V by 7 bases; bases with no gene match: 15. The CDR3 totals 16 residues. As DNA, the CDR3 is TGTGCCAGCATTCTAAAACAGGGGGAGCTAGAGAATGAGCAGTTCTTC. It codes for CASILKQGELENEQFF.

V usage is TRBV7-9 and J usage is TRBJ1-2, with 8 nucleotides matching TRBD1. V dropped 5 bases and J dropped 9; count of bases not matched to a gene: 8. This CDR3 is built from 13 residues. Germline V gene sequence: CDR1 SEHNR, CDR2 FQNEAQ (reference sequence). This CDR3 is CASSPPRGPCYTF. The CDR3 DNA is TGTGCCAGCAGCCCCCCCAGGGGGCCATGCTACACCTTC.

V is TRBV9 and J is TRBJ2-7; 9 nucleotides agree with TRBD1. The V and J ends lost 5 bases and 4 bases, in that order; junction bases with no gene match: 7. Per germline, CDR1 SGDLS and CDR2 YYNGEE. This CDR3 region has 14 residues. The CDR3 nucleotides are TGTGCCAGCAGTTGGGACAGGGAGAGTTACGAGCAGTACTTC. This translates into CASSWDRESYEQYF.

The gene calls are TRBV11-3 and TRBJ2-3; tentative D call: TRBD1 (5 bases). CDR1 and CDR2 from the germline V gene are SGHNT and YENEEA. Trimming pared 5 bases from V and 2 bases from J, leaving 14 bases between. CDR3 length equals 15 residues. CDR3 bases: TGTGCCAGCAGCGGTCGCAGGGCGGACACAGATACGCAGTATTTT. It yields the protein CASSGRRADTDTQYF.

J is TRBJ2-3 and V is TRBV4-2, with D possibly matching TRBD2 (5 bases). Germline lookup yields CDR1 LGHNA and CDR2 YNFKEQ. Trimming removed 1 base from V and 2 bases from J, with 13 bases in between. This CDR3 is built from 16 residues. Here the CDR3 reads CASSQVAAGPTDTQYF. In DNA, the CDR3 is TGTGCCAGCAGCCAAGTTGCGGCGGGCCCCACAGATACGCAGTATTTT.

The J gene is TRBJ2-3, the V gene TRBV28; D call uncertain. From germline, CDR1 is MDHEN and CDR2 SYDVKM. Between the trimmed V and J ends, which lost 5 bases and 2 bases, there was a span of 11 bases. This CDR3 is built from 14 residues. The CDR3: CASSPNTYTDTQYF. CDR3 DNA sequence: TGTGCCAGCAGTCCAAACACATACACAGATACGCAGTATTTT.

The chain carries TRBV7-2 and TRBJ2-5; no clear D gene. This CDR3 spans 11 amino acids. Trimming removed 3 bases at V and 5 bases at J, with 4 bases between. Germline CDR1 SGHTA, CDR2 FQGNSA. The CDR3 DNA reads TGTGCCAGCAGCTTGCAGGAGACCCAGTACTTC. Translation gives CASSLQETQYF.

This clone was detected only once. V and J are TRBV6-5 and TRBJ2-7, with D possibly matching TRBD1 (6 bases). From germline, CDR1 is MNHEY and CDR2 SVGAGI. The CDR3 is 13 residues long. V dropped 5 bases and J dropped 3 bases, with 11 bases sitting between them. The CDR3 reads CASSPRDNYEQYF. The DNA for the CDR3 is TGTGCCAGCAGTCCCCGGGACAACTACGAGCAGTACTTC.

The chain carries TRBV9 and TRBJ2-7; 11 bases fit TRBD2. Losses at the gene ends were 2 bases for V and 0 bases for J; bases not matched to a gene: 16. Germline values: CDR1 SGDLS, CDR2 YYNGEE. The length of the CDR3 is 20 residues. The CDR3 DNA reads TGTGCCAGCAGCGTTTCCAGCCGAGGACTAGCGGGCCCACCCTCCTACGAGCAGTACTTC. Translating it yields CASSVSSRGLAGPPSYEQYF.

This chain links TRBV12-5 with TRBJ1-1, with TRBD1 matching over 7 bases. Trimming at V came to 5 bases and at J to 1 base, leaving 4 bases not matched to a gene. The CDR3 has 14 residues. The V gene's germline CDR1 is LGHNT and CDR2 FRNRAP. CDR3 protein: CASGTGVRNTEAFF. Written as DNA, the CDR3 is TGTGCTAGTGGTACAGGGGTAAGGAACACTGAAGCTTTCTTT.

This clone was seen a handful of times. The chain employs TRBV28 and TRBJ2-7, with TRBD2 matching over 14 bases. The V segment lost 3 bases and the J segment 7 bases; nucleotides outside the gene matches: 11. CDR1 MDHEN and CDR2 SYDVKM come from the germline V gene. The CDR3 contains 17 residues. Written as DNA, the CDR3 is TGTGCCAGCAGTTTTTTTAGACTAGCGGGAGGGTCTTTTGAGCAGTACTTC. This translates into CASSFFRLAGGSFEQYF.

The chain joins TRBV6-1 to TRBJ2-7, with D unclear. The length of the CDR3 is 14 residues. Germline V gene data show CDR1 as MNHNS and CDR2 as SASEGT. Trimming removed 1 base at V and 2 bases at J, with 9 bases between. CDR3 in DNA: TGTGCCAGCAGTGAAGATCCGAGAACCTACGAGCAGTACTTC. It is translated as CASSEDPRTYEQYF.

Only a few counts were recorded for this clone. The V gene is TRBV6-5, the J gene TRBJ2-7, with D hard to call. The CDR3 sequence is 14 residues long. V lost 0 bases to trimming and J lost 6 bases, with 12 bases between them. CDR1 and CDR2 from the germline V gene are MNHEY and SVGAGI. This CDR3 is CASSYSPPKREQYF. In DNA, the CDR3 is TGTGCCAGCAGTTACTCCCCTCCTAAGCGCGAGCAGTACTTC.

The rearrangement joins TRBV29-1 to TRBJ2-1; 8 bases align to TRBD1. CDR3 length equals 14 residues. The V gene's germline CDR1 is SQVTM and CDR2 ANQGSEA. V was pared by 1 base and J by 7 bases, with 6 bases of the junction left unmatched. The DNA for the CDR3 is TGCAGCGTTGAAGGAGACAGGGGTTGGAATGAGCAGTTCTTC. Its protein product is CSVEGDRGWNEQFF.

V is TRBV10-1 and J is TRBJ2-7, with TRBD2 identical over 8 bases. Germline CDR1 is WNHNN and CDR2 is SYGVQD (reference sequence). J was trimmed by 2 bases and V by 0 bases; bases with no gene match: 15. The CDR3 runs 19 residues. DNA of the CDR3: TGCGCCAGCAGTGAGTCCGCCAGGCCGGGACTAGTGGGGGCCTACGAGCAGTACTTC. Its translation: CASSESARPGLVGAYEQYF.

This clone was seen just once. The V call is TRBV5-5, the J call TRBJ1-2; 7 bases map to TRBD1. The CDR3 is 13 amino acids. Per germline, CDR1 SGHKS and CDR2 YYEKEE (reference sequence). J was trimmed by 7 bases and V by 4 bases; bases with no gene match: 7. The CDR3: CASSPGQHAGYTF. CDR3 bases: TGTGCCAGCAGCCCGGGACAGCATGCTGGCTACACCTTC.

V usage is TRBV30 and J usage is TRBJ1-5, with no clear D. The length of the CDR3 is 15 residues. The germline V and J ends were trimmed by 0 bases and 4 bases, with 13 bases remaining between them. Germline assignment: CDR1 GTSNPN and CDR2 SVGIG (reference sequence). CDR3 amino acids: CAWSVPGPRNQPQHF. CDR3 coding DNA: TGTGCCTGGAGTGTACCTGGCCCCCGAAATCAGCCCCAGCATTTT.